The 17 T cell receptor beta chains below were found in one sample sequenced in a study of long-term antiretroviral therapy in people with HIV. Survey-level immunoSEQ v3.0 assays were run. Assay: immunoSEQ multiplex PCR; the TCRdb copy retains only in-frame clones and omits some. The table records tens of thousands of clones, more than 65% of them present only once. The source was unsorted PBMCs, collected 0.5 years after starting antiretroviral therapy. The origin of the receptors is a woman in her forties with HIV.

The chain joins TRBV29-1 to TRBJ2-2; D is ambiguous. Trimming cost V 6 bases and J 1 base, with 24 bases left between them. Germline CDR1 reads SQVTM; CDR2 reads ANQGSEA. CDR3 length equals 18 residues. DNA for the CDR3: TGCAGCGTCACTGCCCCCTTCACAGCGACCCAGAACACCGGGGAGCTGTTTTTT. The encoded protein is CSVTAPFTATQNTGELFF.

The chain links TRBV18 to TRBJ2-7; 10 nucleotides match TRBD1. The germline V gene has CDR1 KGHSH and CDR2 LQKENI. The CDR3 runs 16 residues. Trimming at V came to 5 bases and at J to 4 bases, leaving 11 bases not matched to a gene. In DNA form, the CDR3 reads TGTGCCAGCTCAGAGCAAGGACCGGGACAGGGGTACGAGCAGTACTTC. As protein: CASSEQGPGQGYEQYF.

J is TRBJ2-7 and V is TRBV7-3, with unresolved D. Germline CDR1 and CDR2: SGHTA and FQGTGA. V was cut by 2 bases and J by 1 base, with 9 bases left in between. The CDR3 runs 14 residues. The CDR3 bases are TGTGCCAGCAGCTTATCCGGGCAGTCCTACGAGCAGTACTTC. As protein: CASSLSGQSYEQYF.

In its sample, this clone was seen once. The chain has TRBV18 and TRBJ2-5, with TRBD1 matching over 9 bases. CDR3 length equals 14 residues. The germline V gene encodes CDR1 KGHSH and CDR2 LQKENI. The V and J ends lost 3 bases and 5 bases, in that order; junction bases with no gene match: 4. The DNA for the CDR3 is TGTGCCAGCTCACCTACAGGGGGCGGGGAGACCCAGTACTTC. It encodes CASSPTGGGETQYF.

CDR3: CAISESYRDKAEAFF. The CDR3 nucleotides read TGTGCCATCAGTGAGTCCTATAGGGACAAAGCTGAAGCTTTCTTT. The chain recombines TRBV10-3 with TRBJ1-1, with D perhaps matching TRBD1 (6 bases). With 0 bases removed from V and 6 bases from J, the gap between germline ends came to 14 bases. The CDR3 has 15 residues. CDR1 is ENHRY, CDR2 SYGVKD, per germline.

The chain has TRBV28 and TRBJ1-5; D remains unclear. V lost 5 bases and J 4 bases, leaving 6 bases between the germline ends. Germline V gives CDR1 MDHEN, CDR2 SYDVKM. This CDR3 has 12 amino acids. The CDR3 spells CASSPLNQPQHF. The CDR3 nucleotides read TGTGCCAGCAGTCCGCTAAATCAGCCCCAGCATTTT.

The J gene is TRBJ1-5, the V gene TRBV28; D unresolved. The V gene lost 2 bases and the J gene lost 3 bases, with 11 bases spanning the gap. Germline CDR1 is MDHEN and CDR2 is SYDVKM. This CDR3 has 15 amino acids. The CDR3 coding sequence is TGTGCCAGCAGTTTAGTGAGAGTCCCCAATCAGCCCCAGCATTTT. Encoded protein: CASSLVRVPNQPQHF.

The V and J genes are TRBV18 and TRBJ1-1; D is unclear. Germline V lookup: CDR1 KGHSH, CDR2 LQKENI. The length of the CDR3 is 15 residues. V lost 1 base and J lost 3, with 12 bases in between. CDR3: CASSPHLATDTEAFF. The DNA for the CDR3 is TGTGCCAGCTCACCACACCTGGCAACGGACACTGAAGCTTTCTTT.

V gene TRBV5-6 combines with J gene TRBJ1-3, with D maybe TRBD1 (5 bases). Per germline, CDR1 SGHDT and CDR2 YYEEEE. This CDR3 is built from 13 residues. Trimming pared 3 bases from V and 4 bases from J, leaving 8 bases between. In DNA form, the CDR3 reads TGTGCCAGCAGCTGGGACGGAGGAAACACCATATATTTT. It yields the protein CASSWDGGNTIYF.

The rearrangement links TRBV7-3 to TRBJ2-7; TRBD2 agrees at 8 bases. The CDR3 totals 14 residues. Germline assignment: CDR1 SGHTA and CDR2 FQGTGA. With V trimmed by 4 bases and J by 5 bases, 7 bases remained unmatched. CDR3 residues: CASSSSGTSNEQYF. The CDR3 nucleotides are TGTGCCAGCAGCTCATCCGGGACTAGTAACGAGCAGTACTTC.

CDR3 in DNA: TGCGCCAGCAGCTTAAACCCGACAGGGTCCTACGAGCAGTACTTC. Translation: CASSLNPTGSYEQYF. The rearrangement uses TRBV5-1 and TRBJ2-7; 7 bases line up with TRBD1. The CDR3 has 15 residues. With V trimmed by 2 bases and J by 1 base, 6 bases remained unmatched. Germline V CDR1 and CDR2: SGHRS, YFSETQ.

This clone was counted only a few times. The chain employs TRBV7-2 and TRBJ1-1, with 7 positions matching TRBD1. Trimming cost V 4 bases and J 5 bases; bases outside gene matches: 4. This CDR3 contains 13 residues. Germline V CDR1 and CDR2: SGHTA, FQGNSA. CDR3 loop: CASSYRDRTEAFF. DNA of the CDR3: TGTGCCAGCAGCTACAGGGACAGAACTGAAGCTTTCTTT.

The V call is TRBV7-8, the J call TRBJ2-5, with 7 bases lining up with TRBD2. This CDR3 contains 14 residues. Germline V gives CDR1 SGHVS, CDR2 FQNEAQ. V was pared by 1 base and J by 5 bases, with 4 bases of the junction left unmatched. CDR3 sequence (DNA): TGTGCCAGCAGCTTAGGCGACGGGAGGGAGACCCAGTACTTC. It encodes CASSLGDGRETQYF. The whole variable domain, filled in from reference TRBV7-8 and TRBJ2-5, reads GAGVSQSPRYKVAKRGQDVALRCDPISGHVSLFWYQQALGQGPEFLTYFQNEAQLDKSGLPSDRFFAERPEGSVSTLKIQRTQQEDSAVYLCASSLGDGRETQYFGPGTRLLVL.

J is TRBJ1-2 and V is TRBV30, with D perhaps TRBD1 (5 bases). Trimming took off 0 bases at V and 4 bases at J, with 9 bases between the two ends. The CDR3 has 13 amino acids. The germline V gene encodes CDR1 GTSNPN and CDR2 SVGIG (reference sequence). CDR3 loop: CAWSVRGSYGYTF. In DNA, the CDR3 is TGTGCCTGGAGTGTAAGGGGCAGCTATGGCTACACCTTC.

The gene calls are TRBV25-1 and TRBJ1-2; D unresolved. The germline gives CDR1 MGHDK, CDR2 SYGVNS. This CDR3 comprises 13 residues. V was clipped by 6 bases and J by 2 bases, with 10 bases between them. The CDR3 loop reads CASSSDANYGYTF. CDR3 DNA sequence: TGTGCCAGCAGCTCGGATGCCAACTATGGCTACACCTTC.

The V call is TRBV19, the J call TRBJ2-3, with TRBD2 as a possible D gene (5 bases). Germline CDR1 is LNHDA and CDR2 is SQIVND (reference sequence). Trimming shortened V by 5 bases and J by 2 bases, and 11 bases separated the two germline ends. The CDR3 length is 14 residues. CDR3 region: CASSATRTTDTQYF. The DNA of the CDR3 is TGTGCCAGTAGTGCAACTAGAACCACAGATACGCAGTATTTT. The complete variable domain, with remaining parts taken from reference TRBV19 and TRBJ2-3, reads DGGITQSPKYLFRKEGQNVTLSCEQNLNHDAMYWYRQDPGQGLRLIYYSQIVNDFQKGDIAEGYSVSREKKESFPLTVTSAQKNPTAFYLCASSATRTTDTQYFGPGTRLTVL.

CDR3 loop: CASSETHTSGGTDTQYF. The DNA for the CDR3 is TGTGCCAGCAGTGAAACACATACTAGCGGGGGAACAGATACGCAGTATTTT. J is TRBJ2-3 and V is TRBV2; TRBD2 matches 11 bases. V was pared by 2 bases and J by 3 bases, with 7 bases of the junction left unmatched. In germline, CDR1 is SNHLY, CDR2 FYNNEI. The CDR3 is 17 amino acids.